This entry describes one TCR beta chain. As yet, its antigen is unknown. The entry originates in a study of shared clonotypes between healthy human individuals. Broader study findings: Naive subsets generally had larger estimated richness than memory subsets. Of the naive CD4 clonotypes, about 5% were shared across several donors.

Looked up from germline, CDR1 is MDHEN and CDR2 is SYDVKM. The CDR3 sequence is 17 residues long. Trimming took off 3 bases at V and 4 bases at J, with 21 bases between the two ends. Sequencing used immunoSEQ multiplex PCR; TCRdb keeps in-frame clones, though not all of them. Of a few million clones listed, approximately 94% were seen once; the top ten hold around 0.15%. This clonotype was obtained from a man between 18 and 35 years old in good health. The sequencing input was naive CD4+ T cells sorted from blood. Stated subset: CD45RA+ positively selected. The rearrangement links TRBV28 to TRBJ1-2, with TRBD1 as a possible D gene (6 bases). CDR3 in amino acids: CASSLGGDLKVFYGYTF. CDR3 DNA: TGTGCCAGCAGTTTGGGGGGCGATTTGAAAGTATTCTATGGCTACACCTTC.